This entry features one T cell receptor (beta chain) sequence. No antigen is known for it. Sequenced by immunoSEQ multiplex PCR; TCRdb stores in-frame clones only, minus some. Seen here are under 95,000 clones, about nine tenths observed once, and the top ten hold 2.6%. The record originates from a study of PD-1 blockade in classical Hodgkin lymphoma. Study in general: The study gave patients nivolumab 3 mg/kg intravenously every 2 weeks. General observations from the study: At baseline, newly diagnosed patients reportedly showed less TCR diversity than healthy donors. Sources of repertoire differences remain undefined, possibly disease activity or prior therapy.

No patient escaped relapse after autologous stem cell transplantation, and brentuximab vedotin exposure varied. In germline, CDR1 is SGDLS, CDR2 YYNGEE. CDR3 size: 16 residues. The V and J ends lost 0 bases and 3 bases, in that order; junction bases with no gene match: 8. V and J are TRBV9 and TRBJ1-2; TRBD1 aligns across 7 bases. The clonotype was recovered from a human donor with classical Hodgkin lymphoma. The specimen was peripheral blood mononuclear cells (PBMCs), collected before the second cycle of nivolumab. CDR3 sequence: CASSVAGGGGHYGYTF. In DNA form, the CDR3 reads TGTGCCAGCAGCGTAGCAGGGGGTGGGGGTCACTATGGCTACACCTTC.